Listed below are T cell receptor beta chains from one sample, sequenced in a study of OX40 agonist ivuxolimab in advanced cancers. The protocol was immunoSEQ multiplex PCR, while the TCRdb copy is restricted to in-frame clones and leaves out a portion. The sample contains over 60,000 clones, approximately 82% of which appear only once. The source material was CD4+ or CD8+ T cells sorted from blood, sampled in a trial of the OX40 agonist ivuxolimab. These receptor sequences come from an adult with an advanced solid tumor such as melanoma, head and neck, liver or kidney cancer. Each CDR3 is given with its conserved first and last residue. A D gene is named only where the DNA matches it firmly.

j_call d_call v_call cdr3_nt cdr3_aa
TRBJ2-1 . TRBV5-1 TGCGCCAGCAGCTTGGCAGGGGCTTCCTACAATGAGCAGTTCTTC CASSLAGASYNEQFF
TRBJ2-3 . TRBV7-3 TGTGCCAGCAGCTTTGGAAGCACAGATACGCAGTATTTT CASSFGSTDTQYF
TRBJ2-7 . TRBV6-5 TGTGCCAGCAGTGTTCGGGACGGAGACTACGAGCAGTACTTC CASSVRDGDYEQYF
TRBJ1-2 . TRBV2 TGTGCCAGCAACCCGCCAGGGACCGCGATTGGTCCTTATACGGGCTACACCTTC CASNPPGTAIGPYTGYTF
TRBJ2-1 TRBD2 TRBV4-2 TGTGCCAGCAGCCAAGTCGCGGGGGAAGGACTTGAGCAGTTCTTC CASSQVAGEGLEQFF
TRBJ2-2 TRBD2 TRBV5-1 TGCGCCAGCAGCTACGGACTCGCCTGGGACTATTCAAACACCGGGGAGCTGTTTTTT CASSYGLAWDYSNTGELFF
TRBJ1-6 TRBD1 TRBV13 TGTGCCAGCAGCCCGACAGGGAGTAATTCACCCCTCCACTTT CASSPTGSNSPLHF
TRBJ1-6 . TRBV4-1 TGCGCCAGCAGCCAAGTTTGGGGGCCCAGACAGGCCCTCCACTTT CASSQVWGPRQALHF
TRBJ2-5 . TRBV14 TGTGCCAGCAGGCGTAAAGGAGAAGAGACCCAGTACTTC CASRRKGEETQYF
TRBJ1-4 . TRBV19 TGTGCCAGTACCCTTGAAGGGTCGGATGAAAAACTGTTTTTT CASTLEGSDEKLFF
TRBJ2-3 . TRBV7-2 TGTGCCAGCAGTCCTCCCCCAAACAGGAGGTCCCAGTATTTT CASSPPPNRRSQYF
TRBJ1-4 . TRBV6-6 TGTGCCAGCAGGGCACTCAGGGGTTGGGGAGAAAAACTGTTTTTT CASRALRGWGEKLFF
TRBJ2-1 . TRBV6-4 TGTGCCAGCAGCCCCACACTTCTGAATGAGCAGTTCTTC CASSPTLLNEQFF
TRBJ2-1 . TRBV27 TGTGCCAGCAGAGTTTATTCAGGGTCCTACAATGAGCAGTTCTTC CASRVYSGSYNEQFF
TRBJ2-1 . TRBV9 TGTGCCAGCAGCGTAGACACCTCGAGGACACCCATCTCCTACAATGAGCAGTTCTTC CASSVDTSRTPISYNEQFF
TRBJ1-2 . TRBV25-1 TGTGCCAGTAGAGCCCCGGGGTTAGCTAACTATGGCTACACCTTC CASRAPGLANYGYTF
TRBJ2-7 TRBD1 TRBV23-1 TGCGCCAGCAGTCAATCGGTGGAACGGGACAGGGGATCCTACGAGCAGTACTTC CASSQSVERDRGSYEQYF
TRBJ2-7 . TRBV2 TGTGCCAGCAGTGTCGGGAGATTCTACGAGCAGTACTTC CASSVGRFYEQYF
TRBJ2-5 TRBD2 TRBV18 TGTGCCAGCTCACCCCCGCGCGCTAGCGGGGTCCAAGAGACCCAGTACTTC CASSPPRASGVQETQYF
TRBJ1-5 . TRBV19 TGTGCCAGTAGTTCCACTCGGCCGCCCCAGCATTTT CASSSTRPPQHF
TRBJ2-1 TRBD1 TRBV5-1 TGCGCCAGCAGCCCCCGACAGGGCGGTTACAATGAGCAGTTCTTC CASSPRQGGYNEQFF
TRBJ2-5 . TRBV5-5 TGTGCCAGCAGCTTGGGCGGGGGCAAAGAGACCCAGTACTTC CASSLGGGKETQYF
TRBJ1-6 . TRBV4-3 TGCGCCAGCAGCCAAGATACCGGGGGGAGCTCCTATAATTCACCCCTCCACTTT CASSQDTGGSSYNSPLHF
TRBJ1-4 . TRBV5-5 TGTGCCAGCAGCGCCGACGGAAGAAATGAAAAACTGTTTTTT CASSADGRNEKLFF
TRBJ1-4 TRBD1 TRBV18 TGTGCCAGCTCACTGTTGGGACAGGGTGGTGAAAAACTGTTTTTT CASSLLGQGGEKLFF
TRBJ2-5 . TRBV7-2 TGTGCCAGCCGAGGCCACAGGGAGGGCATCTTAGAGACCCAGTACTTC CASRGHREGILETQYF
TRBJ2-4 . TRBV19 TGTGCCAGTAGTATAGGTGGGAACATTCAGTACTTC CASSIGGNIQYF